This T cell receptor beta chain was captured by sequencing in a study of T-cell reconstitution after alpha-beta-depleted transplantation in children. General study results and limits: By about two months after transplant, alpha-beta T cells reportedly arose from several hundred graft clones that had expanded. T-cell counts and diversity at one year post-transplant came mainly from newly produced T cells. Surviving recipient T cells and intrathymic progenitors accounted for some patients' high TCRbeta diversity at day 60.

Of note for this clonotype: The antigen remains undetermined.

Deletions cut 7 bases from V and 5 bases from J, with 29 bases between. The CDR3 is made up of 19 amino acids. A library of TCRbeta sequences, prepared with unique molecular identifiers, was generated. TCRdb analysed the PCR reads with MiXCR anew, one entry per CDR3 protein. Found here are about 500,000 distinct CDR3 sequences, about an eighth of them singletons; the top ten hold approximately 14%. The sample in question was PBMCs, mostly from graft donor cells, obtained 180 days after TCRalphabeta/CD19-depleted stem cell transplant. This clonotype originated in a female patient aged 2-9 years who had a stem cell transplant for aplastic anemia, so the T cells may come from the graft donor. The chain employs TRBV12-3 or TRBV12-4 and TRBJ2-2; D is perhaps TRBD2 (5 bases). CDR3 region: CASNFRGGGRIRSTGELFF. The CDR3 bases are TGTGCCAGCAATTTCCGTGGCGGAGGTCGGATCCGGAGTACCGGGGAGCTGTTTTTT.